This T cell receptor (beta chain) emerged from a study of shared T cell receptors in the human thymus. Clones were sequenced by immunoSEQ multiplex PCR, and TCRdb holds only the in-frame ones, with some missing. This table holds some 700,000 clones, approximately 85% found once. The same data also contributed to another study, on human thymus T cells. That report adds: Corrective cardiac surgery supplied the resected thymus tissue. V and J genes seemed to be used with bias in thymic and blood repertoires.

Sequenced input: thymocytes. The clonotype was recovered from a girl under three years old with a congenital heart defect.

CDR3 DNA sequence: TGCGCCAGCAGCCCGTGGACAGGGGCGACAGATACGCAGTATTTT. Its translation: CASSPWTGATDTQYF. The rearrangement links TRBV4-1 to TRBJ2-3; 9 bases match TRBD1. The V segment lost 4 bases and the J segment 3 bases; nucleotides outside the gene matches: 5. Germline lookup yields CDR1 MGHRA and CDR2 YSYEKL. The CDR3 covers 15 residues.